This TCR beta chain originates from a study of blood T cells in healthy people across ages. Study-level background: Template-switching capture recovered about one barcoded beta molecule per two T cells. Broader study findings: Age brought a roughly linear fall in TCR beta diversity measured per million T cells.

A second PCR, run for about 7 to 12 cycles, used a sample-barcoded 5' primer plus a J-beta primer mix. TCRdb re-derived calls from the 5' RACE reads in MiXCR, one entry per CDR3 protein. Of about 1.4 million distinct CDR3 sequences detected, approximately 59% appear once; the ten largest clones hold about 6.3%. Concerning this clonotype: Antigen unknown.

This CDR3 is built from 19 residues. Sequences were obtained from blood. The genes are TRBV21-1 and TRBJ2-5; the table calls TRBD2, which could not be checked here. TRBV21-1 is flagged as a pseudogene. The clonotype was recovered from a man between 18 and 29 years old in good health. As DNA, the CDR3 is TGTGCCAGCAGCAAAAAACCCTTCCTGGACGGGAGGTCGCAAGAGACCCAGTACTTC. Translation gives CASSKKPFLDGRSQETQYF.